The 19 T cell receptor beta chains presented below share a single source sample, sequenced in a study of blood T cells in healthy people across ages. Primers used in a second PCR of about 7 to 12 cycles were a sample-barcoded 5' primer and a J-beta primer mix. TCRdb re-called the 5' RACE reads through MiXCR, storing one row per CDR3 protein. The sample gives about 640,000 distinct CDR3 sequences, approximately 30% of which show up once; about 15% is in the top ten. The specimen was blood. Every receptor here comes from an elderly woman in good health.

In this sample, this clonotype turned up many times. This chain joins TRBV30 and TRBJ2-1; 11 bases agree with TRBD1. Losses at the gene ends were 1 base for V and 2 bases for J; bases not matched to a gene: 10. CDR1 GTSNPN and CDR2 SVGIG come from the germline V gene (reference sequence). The CDR3 is 18 amino acids. CDR3 protein: CAWSEGLGQGVPYNEQFF. CDR3 nucleotide sequence: TGTGCCTGGAGTGAGGGGTTGGGACAGGGGGTCCCCTACAATGAGCAGTTCTTC.

This clonotype was picked up many times. The rearrangement uses TRBV20-1 and TRBJ2-3; 10 bases fit TRBD2. Germline values: CDR1 DFQATT, CDR2 SNEGSKA (reference sequence). CDR3 length equals 14 residues. V was pared by 6 bases and J by 5 bases, with 8 bases of the junction left unmatched. The DNA of the CDR3 is TGCAGTGCCCAGTCTAGCGGGGGTAAAGATACGCAGTATTTT. Translating gives CSAQSSGGKDTQYF.

This clonotype appeared many times. The CDR3 spells CASSPQGKNIQYF. Written as DNA, the CDR3 is TGTGCCAGCTCACCACAGGGCAAAAACATTCAGTACTTC. The gene calls are TRBV18 and TRBJ2-4; no clear D gene. This CDR3 is 13 amino acids long. In germline, CDR1 is KGHSH, CDR2 LQKENI. V gave up 1 base and J gave up 3 bases, with 4 bases separating them. Full variable domain (outside the CDR3, taken from reference TRBV18 and TRBJ2-4): NAGVMQNPRHLVRRRGQEARLRCSPMKGHSHVYWYRQLPEEGLKFMVYLQKENIIDESGMPKERFSAEFPKEGPSILRIQQVVRGDSAAYFCASSPQGKNIQYFGAGTRLSVL.

The table lists this clonotype with many counts. The rearrangement uses TRBV24-1 and TRBJ2-5, with D unresolved. This CDR3 spans 11 amino acids. Germline loops: CDR1 KGHDR, CDR2 SFDVKD. The germline V and J ends were trimmed by 1 base and 13 bases, with 9 bases remaining between them. The CDR3 here is CATSDLGYWYF. CDR3 in DNA: TGTGCCACCAGTGATTTAGGTTACTGGTACTTC.

V gene TRBV5-1 combines with J gene TRBJ2-2, with D perhaps TRBD2 (5 bases). V lost 2 bases, J lost 7 bases, and 12 bases lay in between. There are 14 residues in the CDR3. Germline V lookup: CDR1 SGHRS, CDR2 YFSETQ. The CDR3 here is CASSFSSRGGELFF. CDR3 DNA sequence: TGCGCCAGCAGCTTCTCTAGCCGGGGCGGGGAGCTGTTTTTT.

This clonotype was seen a few times. The V and J genes are TRBV30 and TRBJ1-2; D might be TRBD1 (5 bases). Germline assignment: CDR1 GTSNPN and CDR2 SVGIG (reference sequence). This CDR3 has 13 residues. The ends were cut back, 8 bases at V and 8 bases at J, with 21 bases in the middle. For the CDR3, the DNA is TGTGCCGTGGTTAGCGGACCCGGGGGAGGCTACACCTTC. It yields the protein CAVVSGPGGGYTF. The full variable domain, rest sourced from reference TRBV30 and TRBJ1-2, is SQTIHQWPATLVQPVGSPLSLECTVEGTSNPNLYWYRQAAGRGLQLLFYSVGIGQISSEVPQNLSASRPQDRQFILSSKKLLLSDSGFYLCAVVSGPGGGYTFGSGTRLTVV.

Regarding this clonotype: A clone one base away is much larger, so this may be a read error. V is TRBV20-1 and J is TRBJ2-5; D is undetermined. The CDR3 contains 11 residues. Trimming removed 5 bases from V and 11 bases from J, with 15 bases in between. The V gene's germline CDR1 is DFQATT and CDR2 SNEGSKA (reference sequence). The CDR3 loop reads CSASGYNEQYF. As DNA, the CDR3 is TGCAGTGCTTCAGGTTACAATGAGCAGTACTTC.

Details on this clonotype: This sequence may be a read error, since a much larger clone differs from it by one base. The V and J genes are TRBV6-1 and TRBJ1-2, with TRBD1 matching over 10 bases. Germline lookup yields CDR1 MNHNS and CDR2 SASEGT. This CDR3 is built from 14 residues. V shed 10 bases, J shed 4 bases, and the junction held 9 bases outside the gene matches. CDR3 sequence: CATRGTGVSYGYTF. Written as DNA, the CDR3 is TGTGCCACCAGGGGGACAGGGGTTAGCTATGGCTACACCTTC.

Concerning this clonotype: An end of the junction differs from the germline gene, which may be a read error. The J gene is TRBJ2-7, the V gene TRBV3-1, with no clear D. The length of the CDR3 is 11 residues. CDR1 and CDR2 (germline): LGHDT, YNNKEL (reference sequence). DNA of the CDR3: TGTGCCGGCAGCCAAGTCTCCGAGCAGTACTTC. Residues: CAGSQVSEQYF.

Turning to this clonotype: This sequence may be a read error, since a much larger clone differs from it by one base. The V call is TRBV6-5, the J call TRBJ2-7; TRBD1 matches at 9 bases. CDR1 is MNHEY, CDR2 SVGAGI, per germline. The CDR3 spans 13 residues. V lost 2 bases and J lost 6; bases outside the gene matches: 2. DNA for the CDR3: TGTGCCAGCAGTTACACGGGACAGGGCGAGCAGTACTTC. Amino acids: CASSYTGQGEQYF.

This clonotype came up many times. The chain is built from TRBV6-1 and TRBJ2-1; D is possibly TRBD2 (6 bases). Germline CDR1 reads MNHNS; CDR2 reads SASEGT. V lost 9 bases and J 4 bases, leaving 13 bases between the germline ends. This CDR3 spans 13 amino acids. The CDR3 region is CASSRRGYNEQFF. CDR3 nucleotides: TGTGCCAGTTCACGGCGGGGATACAATGAGCAGTTCTTC.

The chain joins TRBV5-1 to TRBJ2-1; TRBD2 matches at 12 bases. CDR3 length equals 15 residues. Trimming cost V 0 bases and J 9 bases; bases outside gene matches: 4. In germline, CDR1 is SGHRS, CDR2 YFSETQ. The CDR3, as DNA: TGCGCCAGCAGCTTGGGGACTAGCGGGAAGGGTGAGCAGTTCTTC. Amino acid sequence: CASSLGTSGKGEQFF.

This clonotype was detected only a few times. J is TRBJ2-2 and V is TRBV2; D is unresolved. V was trimmed by 9 bases and J by 1 base, leaving 9 bases between them. There are 13 residues in the CDR3. Looked up from germline, CDR1 is SNHLY and CDR2 is FYNNEI. CDR3 protein: CASEKGNTGELFF. CDR3 coding DNA: TGTGCCAGTGAGAAAGGGAACACCGGGGAGCTGTTTTTT.

On this clonotype: A much larger clone is a single base away; this may be a read error. V is TRBV20-1 and J is TRBJ2-7, with 8 bases identical to TRBD1. The CDR3 is made up of 15 amino acids. V shed 0 bases, J shed 5 bases, and the junction held 9 bases outside the gene matches. Germline V gene sequence: CDR1 DFQATT, CDR2 SNEGSKA (reference sequence). CDR3 sequence reads: CSARDPGTGCHEQYF. The CDR3 DNA is TGCAGTGCTAGAGATCCCGGGACAGGTTGCCACGAGCAGTACTTC.

A word on this clonotype: A clone one base away is much larger, so this may be a read error. The chain is built from TRBV5-1 and TRBJ2-1, with TRBD1 matching 9 bases. Germline V gene sequence: CDR1 SGHRS, CDR2 YFSETQ. This CDR3 spans 17 amino acids. The CDR3 nucleotides read TGCGCCAGCAGCTTGTTTGGGGGGACAGGGATTTACAATGGGCAGTTCTTC. Its protein is CASSLFGGTGIYNGQFF.

This clonotype is a singleton in its sample. This sequence joins TRBV29-1 and TRBJ1-1; possible D gene TRBD1, 6 bases. This CDR3 spans 15 amino acids. V was shortened by 0 bases and J by 6 bases, with 17 bases between the two germline ends. The germline gives CDR1 SQVTM, CDR2 ANQGSEA. CDR3 in DNA: TGCAGCGTTGAAGATGATACAGGGTTTTACTCTGAAGCTTTCTTT. Encoded protein: CSVEDDTGFYSEAFF.

This clonotype was counted ten times or more. V usage is TRBV20-1 and J usage is TRBJ2-7; TRBD1 matches at 11 bases. Germline V gene lookup returns CDR1 DFQATT and CDR2 SNEGSKA (reference sequence). V lost 4 bases, J lost 4 bases, and 6 bases stayed unmatched. The CDR3 sequence is 14 residues long. The CDR3 nucleotides are TGCAGTGCTACCGGGACAGGGGGAAGTTACGAGCAGTACTTC. Encoded protein: CSATGTGGSYEQYF.

This clonotype was detected only once. The rearrangement uses TRBV27 and TRBJ2-7; D is ambiguous. V lost 8 bases and J lost 3, with 14 bases in between. Germline CDR1 is MNHEY and CDR2 is SMNVEV (reference sequence). CDR3 length: 13 amino acids. CDR3 in DNA: TGTGCCAGCCGCCCCCTAGGTGTCTACGAGCAGTACTTC. It yields the protein CASRPLGVYEQYF.

In its sample, this clonotype was seen many times. The genes are TRBV5-1 and TRBJ1-6; D may be TRBD1 (6 bases). The germline V and J ends were trimmed by 4 bases and 3 bases, with 11 bases remaining between them. The CDR3 extends over 15 amino acids. Germline CDR1 is SGHRS and CDR2 is YFSETQ. CDR3 sequence (DNA): TGCGCCAGCAGCCAACAGGGCGACTATAATTCACCCCTCCACTTT. Translating gives CASSQQGDYNSPLHF.